Each of the 8 T cell receptor beta chains below was sequenced from the same sample in a study of TET2 disruption in CD19-targeted CAR T cells. Treatment noted: autologous CTL019 cells: CD19 CAR with 4-1BB and CD3 zeta domains. For these TCRs, the target antigens are not known. TCRdb's copy holds only in-frame clones and misses some; the assay was immunoSEQ multiplex PCR. In total, the table holds 25,000 to 30,000 clones. Sample: CD8- CAR+ T cells sorted from cultured blood T cells, taken for CD19 CAR T cell therapy. Subset: CD8-negative CAR-positive T cells from the infusion product. The receptors shown here come from a man aged 65-85 years with chronic lymphocytic leukemia.

CDR3: CSASVAGGRETQYF. The sequenced part of the CDR3 DNA is TGCAGTGCTAGTGTTGCGGGGGGGCGTGAGACC. V gene TRBV20-1 combines with J gene TRBJ2-5; TRBD2 matches 9 bases. The read falls 3 residues short of the CDR3 end, and the missing part is taken from the germline J gene. Per germline, CDR1 DFQATT and CDR2 SNEGSKA (reference sequence). The CDR3 consists of 14 residues. The V gene end was trimmed by 3 bases and the J gene end by 5 bases; junction bases not matched to a gene: 7.

About this clone itself: The read is 3 residues too short to cover the CDR3 end, so that end is filled in from the germline J gene. Other DNA sequences from this sample encode an identical CDR3 as well. The rearrangement joins TRBV18 to TRBJ1-3; D is ambiguous. V was pared by 2 bases and J by 0 bases, with 14 bases between. The CDR3 totals 17 residues. Germline V CDR1 and CDR2: KGHSH, LQKENI. CDR3 DNA (partial): TGTGCCAGCTCACCAAAACAGCAAGATCACTCTGGAAACACC. As protein: CASSPKQQDHSGNT. The entire CDR3 is CASSPKQQDHSGNTIYF.

As regards this clone: The CDR3 extends 3 residues past the end of the read, so its final part is completed from the germline J gene. The J gene is TRBJ2-5, the V gene TRBV20-1, with 8 bases lining up with TRBD2. Germline trimming cut 6 bases from V and 5 bases from J; bases unmatched to any gene: 5. Germline V gives CDR1 DFQATT, CDR2 SNEGSKA (reference sequence). The CDR3 extends over 12 amino acids. The CDR3 sequence is CSAPGGRETQYF. CDR3 bases read: TGCAGTGCCCCGGGGGGGCGGGAGACC.

For this clone: The read comes to an end 3 residues before the CDR3 does, leaving the germline J gene to fill in the end. The gene calls are TRBV20-1 and TRBJ2-1; 10 positions match TRBD1. The CDR3 runs to 15 residues. Germline V gene lookup returns CDR1 DFQATT and CDR2 SNEGSKA (reference sequence). The junction had 12 bases not matched to a gene; V was cut back by 6 bases and J by 7 bases. Incomplete CDR3 DNA: TGCAGTGCACTGTTGGGACAGGGGAATATGAATGAG. Protein product: CSALLGQGNMNE. The whole CDR3 reads CSALLGQGNMNEQFF.

Notes on this clone: The CDR3 end falls 3 residues outside the read, so it is completed with the germline J gene. The chain links TRBV6-1 to TRBJ2-1; D is perhaps TRBD2 (5 bases). The germline V gene has CDR1 MNHNS and CDR2 SASEGT. CDR3 length: 13 residues. Trimming took off 4 bases at V and 9 bases at J, with 13 bases between the two ends. CDR3 sequence reads: CASSGTRGSEQFF. The part of the CDR3 DNA that was read is TGTGCCAGCAGTGGAACTAGAGGGTCTGAG.

As to this clone: The sequenced fragment ends 3 residues before the CDR3 boundary, so the rest is inferred from the germline J gene. The chain combines TRBV5-1 with TRBJ1-2; 8 positions match TRBD1. The CDR3 has 14 residues. Germline V gives CDR1 SGHRS, CDR2 YFSETQ. The CDR3 sequence: CASNMGQAQDDYTF. The CDR3 DNA, read in part, is TGCGCCAGCAACATGGGACAGGCCCAGGACGAC. The variable domain in full, with the rest retrieved from reference TRBV5-1 and TRBJ1-2, is KAGVTQTPRYLIKTRGQQVTLSCSPISGHRSVSWYQQTPGQGLQFLFEYFSETQRNKGNFPGRFSGRQFSNSRSEMNVSTLELGDSALYLCASNMGQAQDDYTFGSGTRLTVV.

Concerning this clone itself: Its ends do not fully match the called genes, so a read error is possible. The read is 3 residues too short to cover the CDR3 end, so that end is filled in from the germline J gene. This sample includes further DNA sequences coding for the same CDR3. V is TRBV2 and J is TRBJ1-3; D is uncertain. Per germline, CDR1 SNHLY and CDR2 FYNNEI. CDR3 length: 14 amino acids. Partial CDR3 DNA: TGTGCCAGCAGTGAACCCAGGTCCGGAAACACT. Encoded protein: CASSEPRSGNT. The CDR3 reads in full as CASSEPRSGNTIYF. Full variable domain (outside the CDR3, taken from reference TRBV2 and TRBJ1-3): EPEVTQTPSHQVTQMGQEVILRCVPISNHLYFYWYRQILGQKVEFLVSFYNNEISEKSEIFDDQFSVERPDGSNFTLKIRSTKLEDSAMYFCASSEPRSGNTIYFGEGSWLTVV.

The covered CDR3 bases are TGTGCCAGCAGCCGCCGGGACAGGGGTGGCAATGAG. This gives the protein CASSRRDRGGNE. The full CDR3 protein reads CASSRRDRGGNEQFF. The V call is TRBV7-8, the J call TRBJ2-1; 10 bases are shared with TRBD1. Read sequence stops 3 residues before the CDR3 end, and the germline J gene provides the missing end. The CDR3 contains 15 residues. The V gene's germline CDR1 is SGHVS and CDR2 FQNEAQ. V gave up 5 bases and J gave up 6 bases; unmatched junction bases: 7.